The T cell receptor beta chain described here comes from a study of blood T cell repertoires in COVID-19. Only in-frame clones appear in the TCRdb table, and some are missing; sequencing was by immunoSEQ multiplex PCR. The sample consists of over 110,000 clones, approximately 84% of them appearing once. The CDR3 spans 16 residues. The germline V gene has CDR1 MDHEN and CDR2 SYDVKM. V dropped 3 bases and J dropped 3 bases, with 18 bases sitting between them. The chain has TRBV28 and TRBJ2-7; a possible D gene is TRBD2 (6 bases). The sequence was collected from a man aged 45-65 years in a cohort exposed to, infected with or recovered from COVID-19 (not recorded which). Source material: PBMCs or T cells enriched from blood (not recorded which). The DNA for the CDR3 is TGTGCCAGCAGTTTCCTGGCCCCGGGACTTATCTACGAGCAGTACTTC. Its translation: CASSFLAPGLIYEQYF.